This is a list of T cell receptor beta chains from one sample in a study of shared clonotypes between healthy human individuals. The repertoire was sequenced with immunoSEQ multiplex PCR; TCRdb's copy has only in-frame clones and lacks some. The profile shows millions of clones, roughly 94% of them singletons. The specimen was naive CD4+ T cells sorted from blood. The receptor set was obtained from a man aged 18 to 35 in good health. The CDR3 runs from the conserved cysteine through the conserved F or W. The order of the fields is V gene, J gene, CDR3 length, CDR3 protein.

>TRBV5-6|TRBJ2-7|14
CASSLVASSYEQYF
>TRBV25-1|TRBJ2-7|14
CASSLSGAWYEQYF
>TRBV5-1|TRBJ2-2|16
CASSFSGTGGTGELFF
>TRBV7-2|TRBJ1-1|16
CASSSLGVGMNTEAFF
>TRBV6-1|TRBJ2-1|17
CASSGTSGEGSYNEQFF
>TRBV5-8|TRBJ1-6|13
CASSSTGVAPLHF
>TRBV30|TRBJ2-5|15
CAWSPGTGGLETQYF
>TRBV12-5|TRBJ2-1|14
CASVSSERSDEQFF
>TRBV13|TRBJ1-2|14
CASSQVGRGYGYTF
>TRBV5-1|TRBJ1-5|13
CASSLRWDQPQHF
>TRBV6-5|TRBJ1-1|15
CASDAGRGLSTEAFF
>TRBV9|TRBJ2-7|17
CASSVATTSGGSGEQYF
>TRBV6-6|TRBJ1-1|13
CASSSTGDTEAFF
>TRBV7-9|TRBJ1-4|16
CASSLDTVATNEKLFF
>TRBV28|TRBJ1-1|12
CAGGHRNTEAFF
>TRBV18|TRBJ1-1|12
CASSPGQAGAFF
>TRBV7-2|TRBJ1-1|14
CASSTDRPNTEAFF
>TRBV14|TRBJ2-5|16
CASSQDIGKSGGPQYF
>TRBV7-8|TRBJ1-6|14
CASTKGGYNSPLHF
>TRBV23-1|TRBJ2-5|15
CASSDGGLGQETQYF
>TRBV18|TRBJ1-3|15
CASSPTGSSGNTIYF
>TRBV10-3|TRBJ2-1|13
CAISDKGNNEQFF
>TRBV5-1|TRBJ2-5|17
CASSSETSGQLGETQYF
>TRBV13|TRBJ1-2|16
CASSLADRNANYGYTF
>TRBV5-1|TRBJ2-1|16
CASSSQAGLPVNEQFF
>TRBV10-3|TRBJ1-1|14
CAIAPGDIITEAFF
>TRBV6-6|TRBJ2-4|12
CASNGAKNIQYF
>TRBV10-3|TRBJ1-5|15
CAISDAGGAHQPQHF
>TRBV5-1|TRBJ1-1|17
CASSLNSLSMGNTEAFF
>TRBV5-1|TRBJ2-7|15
CASSLAISGSPEQYF
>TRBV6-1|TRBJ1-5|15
CASSEEPGHNQPQHF
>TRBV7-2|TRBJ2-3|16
CASSLAPGGSTDTQYF
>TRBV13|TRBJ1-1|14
CASSLGPGGTEAFF
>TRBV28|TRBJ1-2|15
CASSSSGEVAHGYTF
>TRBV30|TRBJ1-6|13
CAWMLEGNSPLHF
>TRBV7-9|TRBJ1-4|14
CASSFRTDNEKLFF
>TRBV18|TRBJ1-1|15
CASSPPRTENTEAFF
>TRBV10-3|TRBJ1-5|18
CAISERAGGAVSNQPQHF
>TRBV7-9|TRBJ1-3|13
CASSEGTGNTIYF
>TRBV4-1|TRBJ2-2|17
CASSPSGTSGNTGELFF
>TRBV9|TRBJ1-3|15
CASSGRGAPGNTIYF
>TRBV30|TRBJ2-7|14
CAWSVRGTGYEQYF
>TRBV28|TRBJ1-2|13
CASSSAGQYGYTF
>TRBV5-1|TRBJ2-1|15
CASRRTSGSSNEQFF
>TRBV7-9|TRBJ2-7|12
CASSIQDYEQYF
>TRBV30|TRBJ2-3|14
CAWRGTTSTDTQYF
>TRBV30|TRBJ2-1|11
CAWRGVNEQFF
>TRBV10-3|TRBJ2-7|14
CATGVPQGSYEQYF